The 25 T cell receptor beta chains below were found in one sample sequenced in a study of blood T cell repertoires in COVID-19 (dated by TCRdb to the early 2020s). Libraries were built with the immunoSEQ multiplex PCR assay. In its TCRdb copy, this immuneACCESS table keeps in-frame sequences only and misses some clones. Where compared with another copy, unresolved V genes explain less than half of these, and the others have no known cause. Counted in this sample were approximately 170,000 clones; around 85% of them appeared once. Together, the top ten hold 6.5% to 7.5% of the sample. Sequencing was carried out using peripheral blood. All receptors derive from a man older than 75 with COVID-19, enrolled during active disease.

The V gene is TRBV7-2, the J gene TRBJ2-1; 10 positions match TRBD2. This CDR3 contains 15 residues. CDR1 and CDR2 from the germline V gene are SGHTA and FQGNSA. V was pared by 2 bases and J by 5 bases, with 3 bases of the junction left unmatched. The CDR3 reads CASSLLAGDHNEQFF. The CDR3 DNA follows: TGTGCCAGCAGCTTACTAGCGGGGGACCACAATGAGCAGTTCTTC.

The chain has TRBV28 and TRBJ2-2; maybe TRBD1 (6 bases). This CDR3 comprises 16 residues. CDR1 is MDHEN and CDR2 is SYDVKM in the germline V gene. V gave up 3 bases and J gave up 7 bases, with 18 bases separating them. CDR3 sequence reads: CASSFAGQPGFGELFF. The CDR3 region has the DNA TGTGCCAGCAGTTTTGCTGGACAGCCTGGGTTCGGGGAGCTGTTTTTT.

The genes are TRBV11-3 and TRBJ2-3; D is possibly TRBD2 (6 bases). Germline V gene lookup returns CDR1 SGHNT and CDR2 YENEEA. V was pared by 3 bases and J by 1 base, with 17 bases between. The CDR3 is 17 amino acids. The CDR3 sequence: CASSFILGGVGTDTQYF. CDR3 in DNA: TGTGCCAGCAGCTTCATTCTGGGCGGGGTTGGCACAGATACGCAGTATTTT.

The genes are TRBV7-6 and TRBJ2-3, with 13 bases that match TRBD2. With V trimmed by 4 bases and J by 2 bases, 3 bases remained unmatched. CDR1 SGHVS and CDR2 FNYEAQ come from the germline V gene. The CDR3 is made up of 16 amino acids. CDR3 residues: CASSSGLAGNTDTQYF. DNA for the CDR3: TGTGCCAGCAGCTCGGGACTAGCGGGGAACACAGATACGCAGTATTTT.

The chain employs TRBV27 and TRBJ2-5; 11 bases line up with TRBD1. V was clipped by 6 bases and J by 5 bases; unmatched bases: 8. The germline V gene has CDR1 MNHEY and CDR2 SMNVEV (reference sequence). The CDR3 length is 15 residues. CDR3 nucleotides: TGTGCCAGCAGAAGGAACCGGGACAGGGGGGAGACCCAGTACTTC. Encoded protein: CASRRNRDRGETQYF.

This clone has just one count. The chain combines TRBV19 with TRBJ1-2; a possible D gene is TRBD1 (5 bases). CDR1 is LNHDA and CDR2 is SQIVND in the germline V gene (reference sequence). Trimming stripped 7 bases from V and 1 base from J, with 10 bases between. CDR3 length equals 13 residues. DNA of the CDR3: TGTGCCAGTAAAGGGGAACTTAACTATGGCTACACCTTC. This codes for CASKGELNYGYTF.

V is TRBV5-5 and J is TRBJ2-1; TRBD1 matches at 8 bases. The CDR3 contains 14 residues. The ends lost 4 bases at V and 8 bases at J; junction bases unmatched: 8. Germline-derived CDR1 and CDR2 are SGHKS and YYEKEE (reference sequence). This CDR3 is CASSPGQGSDEQFF. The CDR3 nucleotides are TGTGCCAGCAGCCCTGGACAGGGTAGCGATGAGCAGTTCTTC.

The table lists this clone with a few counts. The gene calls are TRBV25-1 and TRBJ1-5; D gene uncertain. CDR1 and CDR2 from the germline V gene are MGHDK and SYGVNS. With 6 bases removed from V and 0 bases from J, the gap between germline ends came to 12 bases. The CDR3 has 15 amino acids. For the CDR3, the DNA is TGTGCCAGCAGCCCAGGAGGGTTTAGCAATCAGCCCCAGCATTTT. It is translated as CASSPGGFSNQPQHF.

In nucleotides, the CDR3 is TGTGCCAGCAGTGACTATCCGACTTCGCCCGAGCAGTACTTC. This translates into CASSDYPTSPEQYF. This chain links TRBV6-4 with TRBJ2-7; no firm D call. The CDR3 runs 14 residues. Trimming pared 1 base from V and 6 bases from J, leaving 13 bases between. Germline V gene data show CDR1 as MRHNA and CDR2 as SNTAGT.

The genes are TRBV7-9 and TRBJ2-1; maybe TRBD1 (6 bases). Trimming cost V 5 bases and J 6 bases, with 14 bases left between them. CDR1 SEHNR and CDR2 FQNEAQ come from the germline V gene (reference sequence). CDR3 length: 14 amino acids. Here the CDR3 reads CASSKYRVANEQFF. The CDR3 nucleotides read TGTGCCAGCAGCAAATACAGGGTTGCCAATGAGCAGTTCTTC.

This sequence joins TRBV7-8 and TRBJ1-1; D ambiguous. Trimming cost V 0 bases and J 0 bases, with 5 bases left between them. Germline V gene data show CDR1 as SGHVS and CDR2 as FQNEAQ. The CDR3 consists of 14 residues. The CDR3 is CASSLAGMNTEAFF. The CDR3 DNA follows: TGTGCCAGCAGCTTAGCCGGGATGAACACTGAAGCTTTCTTT.

The CDR3 coding sequence is TGCGCCAGCAGCCAAGTAAGTCGAGACTTGGTCTTTGGATATCGAGAAAAACTGTTTTTT. The encoded protein is CASSQVSRDLVFGYREKLFF. The chain links TRBV4-3 to TRBJ1-4; D not certain. This CDR3 has 20 residues. The germline V and J ends were trimmed by 1 base and 8 bases, with 29 bases remaining between them. CDR1 and CDR2 from the germline V gene are LGHNA and YSLEER.

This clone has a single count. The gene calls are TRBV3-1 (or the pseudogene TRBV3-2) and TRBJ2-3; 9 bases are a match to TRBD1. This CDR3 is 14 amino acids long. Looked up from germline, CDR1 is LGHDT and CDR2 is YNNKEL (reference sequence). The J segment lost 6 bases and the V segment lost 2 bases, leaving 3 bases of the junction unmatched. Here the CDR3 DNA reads TGTGCCAGCAGCCAACTCGACAGGGGGGATACGCAGTATTTT. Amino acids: CASSQLDRGDTQYF.

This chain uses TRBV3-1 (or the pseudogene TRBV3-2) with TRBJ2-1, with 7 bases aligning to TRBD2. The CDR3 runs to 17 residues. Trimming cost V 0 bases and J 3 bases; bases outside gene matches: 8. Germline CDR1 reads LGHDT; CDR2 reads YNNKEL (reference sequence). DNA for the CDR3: TGTGCCAGCAGCCAAGATGGGGCGGGGGAGTTCTACAATGAGCAGTTCTTC. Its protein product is CASSQDGAGEFYNEQFF.

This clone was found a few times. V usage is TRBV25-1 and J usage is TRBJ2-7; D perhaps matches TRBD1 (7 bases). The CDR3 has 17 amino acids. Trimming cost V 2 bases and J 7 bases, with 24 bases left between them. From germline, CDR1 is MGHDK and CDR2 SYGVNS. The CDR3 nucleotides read TGTGCCAGCAGTGAACTGCGGGACAGATCCTCCCAAGGGGAGCAGTACTTC. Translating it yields CASSELRDRSSQGEQYF.

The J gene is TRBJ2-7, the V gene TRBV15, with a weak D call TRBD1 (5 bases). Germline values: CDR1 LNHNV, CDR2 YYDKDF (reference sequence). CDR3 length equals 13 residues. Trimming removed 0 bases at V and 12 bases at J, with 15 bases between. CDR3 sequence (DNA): TGTGCCACCAGCAGAGATCAAAGGGGTAGGACGTACTTC. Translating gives CATSRDQRGRTYF.

Written as DNA, the CDR3 is TGTGCCAGCTCACCTTCTGGGCAGGGGGCAGGGCAGCCCCAGCATTTT. Protein: CASSPSGQGAGQPQHF. The chain joins TRBV18 to TRBJ1-5; the match to TRBD1 covers 8 bases. The CDR3 spans 16 residues. Germline V gives CDR1 KGHSH, CDR2 LQKENI. V was clipped by 3 bases and J by 7 bases; unmatched bases: 11.

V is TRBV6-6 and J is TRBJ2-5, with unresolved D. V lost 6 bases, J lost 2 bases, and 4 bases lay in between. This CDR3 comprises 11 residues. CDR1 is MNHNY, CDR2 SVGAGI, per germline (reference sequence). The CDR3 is CASSPQETQYF. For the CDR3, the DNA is TGTGCCAGCAGCCCACAAGAGACCCAGTACTTC.

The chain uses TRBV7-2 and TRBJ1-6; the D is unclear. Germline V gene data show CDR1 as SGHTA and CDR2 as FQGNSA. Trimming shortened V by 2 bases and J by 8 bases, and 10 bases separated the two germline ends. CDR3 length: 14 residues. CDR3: CASSLIASYSPLHF. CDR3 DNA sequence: TGTGCCAGCAGCTTAATCGCCAGTTATTCACCCCTCCACTTT.

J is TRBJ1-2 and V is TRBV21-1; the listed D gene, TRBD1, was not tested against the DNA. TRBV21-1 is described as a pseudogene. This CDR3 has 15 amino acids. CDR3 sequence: CASSKTNRGHGGYTF. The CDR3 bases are TGTGCCAGCAGCAAAACAAACAGGGGGCATGGTGGCTACACCTTC.

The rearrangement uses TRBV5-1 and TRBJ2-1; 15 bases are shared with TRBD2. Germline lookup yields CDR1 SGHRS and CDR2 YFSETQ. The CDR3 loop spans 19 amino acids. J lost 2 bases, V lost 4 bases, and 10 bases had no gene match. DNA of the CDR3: TGCGCCAGCAGCCGCGCTCCGGGACTAGCGGGGGGCGCCTACAATGAGCAGTTCTTC. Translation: CASSRAPGLAGGAYNEQFF.

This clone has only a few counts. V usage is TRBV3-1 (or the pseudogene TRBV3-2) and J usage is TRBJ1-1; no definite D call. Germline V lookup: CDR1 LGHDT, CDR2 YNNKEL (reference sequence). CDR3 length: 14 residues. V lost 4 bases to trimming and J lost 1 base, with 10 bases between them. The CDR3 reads CASSPQIQNTEAFF. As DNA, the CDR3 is TGTGCCAGCAGCCCACAGATTCAGAACACTGAAGCTTTCTTT.

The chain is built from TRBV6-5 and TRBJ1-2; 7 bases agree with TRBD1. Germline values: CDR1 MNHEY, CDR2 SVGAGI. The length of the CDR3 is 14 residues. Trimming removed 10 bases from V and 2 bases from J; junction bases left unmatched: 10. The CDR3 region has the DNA TGTGCCACCTACAAGGGGACAGAGAACTATGGCTACACCTTC. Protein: CATYKGTENYGYTF.

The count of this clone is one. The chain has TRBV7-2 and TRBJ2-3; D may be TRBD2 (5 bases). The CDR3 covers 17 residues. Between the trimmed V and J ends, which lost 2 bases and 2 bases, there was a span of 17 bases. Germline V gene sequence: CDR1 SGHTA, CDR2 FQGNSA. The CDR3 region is CASSLSWVATATDTQYF. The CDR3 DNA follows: TGTGCCAGCAGCTTAAGTTGGGTAGCGACTGCCACAGATACGCAGTATTTT.

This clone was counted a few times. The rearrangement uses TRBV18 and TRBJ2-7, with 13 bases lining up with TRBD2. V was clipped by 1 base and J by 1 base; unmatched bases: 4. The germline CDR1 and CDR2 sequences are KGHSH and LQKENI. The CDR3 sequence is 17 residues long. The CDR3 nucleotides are TGTGCCAGCTCACCACGACTAGCGGGGGGACCGTCCTACGAGCAGTACTTC. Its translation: CASSPRLAGGPSYEQYF.